Listed here are 7 T cell receptor beta chains from one sample, sequenced in a study of shared clonotypes between healthy human individuals. Profiling relied on immunoSEQ multiplex PCR, and the TCRdb table lists in-frame clones only, not all of them. The sample has more than 2 million clones, approximately 95% seen once. Sequences were obtained from naive CD4+ T cells sorted from blood. Subset here: CD45RA+ positively selected. All receptors come from a young man in good health.

The chain links TRBV30 to TRBJ2-1, with D hard to call. The germline V gene encodes CDR1 GTSNPN and CDR2 SVGIG (reference sequence). V lost 5 bases and J 2 bases, leaving 13 bases between the germline ends. CDR3 length: 14 residues. The CDR3 DNA reads TGTGCCTGGGGTCCTGCCGCAACCTACAATGAGCAGTTCTTC. As protein: CAWGPAATYNEQFF.

V gene TRBV10-1 combines with J gene TRBJ2-2; 7 bases are shared with TRBD2. The CDR3 length is 16 residues. The V gene's germline CDR1 is WNHNN and CDR2 SYGVQD (reference sequence). V gave up 2 bases and J gave up 4 bases; unmatched junction bases: 7. CDR3 DNA sequence: TGCGCCAGCAGTGAGGCTAGCGGAAGCCCCACCGGGGAGCTGTTTTTT. This codes for CASSEASGSPTGELFF.

This clone was recorded once. V gene TRBV27 combines with J gene TRBJ2-1; 8 bases agree with TRBD1. The germline V gene has CDR1 MNHEY and CDR2 SMNVEV (reference sequence). After removal of 2 bases from V and 5 bases from J, the junction contained 11 bases not matched to a gene. This CDR3 is built from 17 residues. CDR3 protein: CASSLRVGQVWDNEQFF. For the CDR3, the DNA is TGTGCCAGCAGTTTAAGAGTGGGACAGGTTTGGGACAATGAGCAGTTCTTC.

The chain combines TRBV7-9 with TRBJ2-3, with D maybe TRBD1 (7 bases). This CDR3 is 15 amino acids long. V was pared by 3 bases and J by 3 bases, with 13 bases between. In germline, CDR1 is SEHNR, CDR2 FQNEAQ (reference sequence). This CDR3 is CASSFRAGGTDTQYF. The CDR3 DNA is TGTGCCAGCAGCTTTCGGGCAGGGGGGACAGATACGCAGTATTTT.

J is TRBJ2-2 and V is TRBV5-1, with 7 bases identical to TRBD1. CDR1 is SGHRS, CDR2 YFSETQ, per germline. V shed 3 bases, J shed 2 bases, and the junction held 4 bases outside the gene matches. There are 15 residues in the CDR3. The CDR3 nucleotides read TGCGCCAGCAGCTGGGCAGGGGGAAACACCGGGGAGCTGTTTTTT. As protein: CASSWAGGNTGELFF.

J is TRBJ2-2 and V is TRBV9; 16 bases match TRBD2. This CDR3 is built from 20 residues. CDR1 and CDR2 from the germline V gene are SGDLS and YYNGEE. J gave up 3 bases and V 4 bases, and 12 bases lay outside the gene matches. As DNA, the CDR3 is TGTGCCAGCAGCTCGCTTCTCTCCGGGACTAGCGGGGGGGACACCGGGGAGCTGTTTTTT. It specifies CASSSLLSGTSGGDTGELFF.

The chain has TRBV5-1 and TRBJ2-7; D could derive from TRBD1 or TRBD2 (5 bases each). The CDR3 spans 15 residues. In germline, CDR1 is SGHRS, CDR2 YFSETQ. V was shortened by 4 bases and J by 2 bases, with 16 bases between the two germline ends. The CDR3 DNA sequence: TGCGCCAGCAGCCTTGGGACCGCAAGCCCCTACGAGCAGTACTTC. This sequence encodes CASSLGTASPYEQYF.